One and the same sample provided the 21 T cell receptor beta chains below, sequenced in a study of lymphopenia after photon versus proton radiotherapy. TCRdb keeps only in-frame clones here, not all; method: immunoSEQ multiplex PCR. The profile shows around 59,000 clones, less than 85% of them singletons. The sequenced sample was peripheral blood, obtained from a patient treated with proton-based radiotherapy. These receptors all stem from a man in his sixties with pancreatic cancer.

The chain couples TRBV27 to TRBJ2-6, with 8 positions matching TRBD1. This CDR3 has 17 residues. Trimming removed 6 bases from V and 0 bases from J; junction bases left unmatched: 7. Germline V CDR1 and CDR2: MNHEY, SMNVEV (reference sequence). The CDR3: CASRTGTGSSGANVLTF. DNA of the CDR3: TGTGCCAGCAGGACCGGGACAGGTAGCTCTGGGGCCAACGTCCTGACTTTC.

V usage is TRBV7-9 and J usage is TRBJ2-4, with D possibly TRBD1 on 6 matching bases. V was shortened by 1 base and J by 5 bases, with 9 bases between the two germline ends. The CDR3 length is 14 residues. Germline assignment: CDR1 SEHNR and CDR2 FQNEAQ (reference sequence). The chain's CDR3 is CASSLGSGENIQYF. CDR3 DNA sequence: TGTGCCAGCAGCTTAGGTTCAGGGGAAAACATTCAGTACTTC.

This clone showed up just once. This chain connects TRBV6-1 to TRBJ1-3; TRBD1 matches 7 bases. The trim removed 2 bases at V and 0 bases at J, leaving 7 bases unmatched. The CDR3 extends over 17 amino acids. Germline assignment: CDR1 MNHNS and CDR2 SASEGT. CDR3 sequence (DNA): TGTGCCAGCAGTGAAAAGGGAGACAGGGCCTCTGGAAACACCATATATTTT. This gives the protein CASSEKGDRASGNTIYF.

The CDR3 DNA follows: TGTGCCAGTAGTACTACCTCCTACGAGCAGTACTTC. Its translation: CASSTTSYEQYF. The genes are TRBV19 and TRBJ2-7, with D unresolved. V gave up 4 bases and J gave up 0 bases, with 4 bases separating them. The germline V gene has CDR1 LNHDA and CDR2 SQIVND (reference sequence). CDR3 length: 12 residues.

This chain joins TRBV9 and TRBJ1-4, with TRBD1 as a possible D gene (6 bases). The CDR3 runs 14 residues. With 0 bases removed from V and 7 bases from J, the gap between germline ends came to 10 bases. The germline V gene encodes CDR1 SGDLS and CDR2 YYNGEE. The CDR3 bases are TGTGCCAGCAGCGTAGGGCAGGGGAGTGAAAAACTGTTTTTT. Translated, it gives CASSVGQGSEKLFF.

V and J are TRBV6-5 and TRBJ2-5; TRBD1 matches at 8 bases. Gene TRBJ2-7 matches the end of the DNA better, so the J call may be wrong. Per germline, CDR1 MNHEY and CDR2 SVGAGI. This CDR3 region has 15 residues. CDR3 nucleotide sequence: TGTGCCAGCAGTTACTCGGCAGGGGGCGACTACGAGCAGTACTTC. Amino acid sequence: CASSYSAGGDYEQYF.

The chain combines TRBV2 with TRBJ2-3; TRBD1 might be the D (5 bases). The CDR3 runs to 14 residues. Germline CDR1 SNHLY, CDR2 FYNNEI. V gave up 6 bases and J gave up 0 bases, with 10 bases separating them. The CDR3 sequence is CASSLQGSTDTQYF. CDR3 DNA sequence: TGTGCCAGCAGCCTTCAGGGTAGCACAGATACGCAGTATTTT.

This chain uses TRBV5-1 with TRBJ2-7, with 7 bases fitting TRBD2. This CDR3 spans 15 amino acids. After removal of 1 base from V and 2 bases from J, the junction contained 6 bases not matched to a gene. Germline V gives CDR1 SGHRS, CDR2 YFSETQ. CDR3 region: CASSLKGGGTYEQYF. Written as DNA, the CDR3 is TGCGCCAGCAGCTTGAAGGGCGGGGGTACCTACGAGCAGTACTTC.

The chain links TRBV7-6 to TRBJ1-5; no clear D. Looked up from germline, CDR1 is SGHVS and CDR2 is FNYEAQ. The germline V and J ends were trimmed by 2 bases and 6 bases, with 8 bases remaining between them. CDR3 length: 13 amino acids. The CDR3 region has the DNA TGTGCCAGCAGCTTAAGCCCAACTCAGCCCCAGCATTTT. Protein product: CASSLSPTQPQHF.

The rearrangement links TRBV4-3 to TRBJ2-3; a possible D gene is TRBD2 (6 bases). The CDR3 has 16 amino acids. CDR1 and CDR2 from the germline V gene are LGHNA and YSLEER. Deletions cut 1 base from V and 2 bases from J, with 13 bases between. In DNA, the CDR3 is TGCGCCAGCAGCCAAGCGGTTAGCGGAACCACAGATACGCAGTATTTT. Translated: CASSQAVSGTTDTQYF.

The chain links TRBV28 to TRBJ2-2, with D perhaps matching TRBD1 or TRBD2 (5 bases each). V was pared by 11 bases and J by 5 bases, with 21 bases between. This CDR3 spans 15 amino acids. Germline loops: CDR1 MDHEN, CDR2 SYDVKM. CDR3 region: CASSPVEGKTGELFF. CDR3 sequence (DNA): TGTGCCTCTTCCCCGGTCGAGGGGAAGACCGGGGAGCTGTTTTTT.

This sequence joins TRBV28 and TRBJ2-4; TRBD1 aligns across 8 bases. Germline V gives CDR1 MDHEN, CDR2 SYDVKM. After removal of 10 bases from V and 0 bases from J, the junction contained 8 bases not matched to a gene. There are 15 residues in the CDR3. DNA of the CDR3: TGTGCCACTACAGGGGGAGGAGTAGCCAAAAACATTCAGTACTTC. Translating it yields CATTGGGVAKNIQYF.

With regard to this clone: At the DNA level, this CDR3 is encoded by other sequences in the same sample as well. The rearrangement joins TRBV11-1 to TRBJ2-7; D call uncertain. Germline CDR1 SGHAT, CDR2 FQDESV (reference sequence). V was clipped by 2 bases and J by 6 bases, with 11 bases between them. The CDR3 is 13 residues long. In DNA, the CDR3 is TGTGCCAGCAGCTTATTTGGGCCGGGCGAGCAGTACTTC. It specifies CASSLFGPGEQYF. The full variable domain, rest sourced from reference TRBV11-1 and TRBJ2-7, is EAEVAQSPRYKITEKSQAVAFWCDPISGHATLYWYRQILGQGPELLVQFQDESVVDDSQLPKDRFSAERLKGVDSTLKIQPAELGDSAMYLCASSLFGPGEQYFGPGTRLTVT.

This clone was found a few times. The chain uses TRBV7-9 and TRBJ1-2, with a weak D call TRBD1 (6 bases). CDR1 SEHNR and CDR2 FQNEAQ come from the germline V gene (reference sequence). Trimming removed 5 bases from V and 8 bases from J, with 18 bases in between. This CDR3 region has 14 residues. In DNA, the CDR3 is TGTGCCAGCAGCCCCCGACAGGCTCTTGGGGGCTACACCTTC. Amino acids: CASSPRQALGGYTF. The entire variable domain, with the rest obtained from reference TRBV7-9 and TRBJ1-2, is as follows: DTGVSQNPRHKITKRGQNVTFRCDPISEHNRLYWYRQTLGQGPEFLTYFQNEAQLEKSRLLSDRFSAERPKGSFSTLEIQRTEQGDSAMYLCASSPRQALGGYTFGSGTRLTVV.

The V and J genes are TRBV11-3 and TRBJ2-3; 7 bases are shared with TRBD1. The CDR3 covers 15 residues. The germline gives CDR1 SGHNT, CDR2 YENEEA. The ends lost 6 bases at V and 2 bases at J; junction bases unmatched: 8. The CDR3 DNA reads as TGTGCCAGCAGTCCTACGACAGGGTTCACAGATACGCAGTATTTT. Protein: CASSPTTGFTDTQYF.

This chain connects TRBV7-2 to TRBJ2-7; TRBD1 matches 9 bases. The CDR3 runs 14 residues. Germline CDR1 SGHTA, CDR2 FQGNSA. Germline trimming cut 5 bases from V and 2 bases from J; bases unmatched to any gene: 4. The DNA of the CDR3 is TGTGCCAGCAGCACTGACAGGGGGACCTACGAGCAGTACTTC. It is translated as CASSTDRGTYEQYF.

The chain couples TRBV4-2 to TRBJ2-2; 12 nucleotides align to TRBD2. Germline lookup yields CDR1 LGHNA and CDR2 YNFKEQ. Trimming cost V 4 bases and J 8 bases; bases outside gene matches: 14. The CDR3 is 18 amino acids. For the CDR3, the DNA is TGTGCCAGCAGCCGGGGTTTGAGACAGACTAGCGGGAGAGGGGAGCTGTTTTTT. Protein sequence: CASSRGLRQTSGRGELFF.

The rearrangement uses TRBV6-5 and TRBJ2-7; D is unclear. CDR3 length equals 14 residues. Trimming cost V 7 bases and J 2 bases, with 15 bases left between them. CDR1 is MNHEY and CDR2 is SVGAGI in the germline V gene. CDR3 bases: TGTGCCAGCACCGGGTCGCAGGCTACCTACGAGCAGTACTTC. Translated: CASTGSQATYEQYF.

The chain uses TRBV11-3 and TRBJ2-1; 13 bases are a match to TRBD2. The CDR3 contains 16 residues. Germline V gene lookup returns CDR1 SGHNT and CDR2 YENEEA. After removal of 5 bases from V and 7 bases from J, the junction contained 8 bases not matched to a gene. The chain's CDR3 is CASSTRTSGRVNEQFF. CDR3 DNA sequence: TGTGCCAGCAGCACCCGGACTAGCGGGAGAGTAAATGAGCAGTTCTTC.

The rearrangement joins TRBV6-4 to TRBJ2-7; 8 nucleotides match TRBD2. This CDR3 is 15 amino acids long. The germline V gene encodes CDR1 MRHNA and CDR2 SNTAGT. The V and J ends lost 4 bases and 0 bases, in that order; junction bases with no gene match: 5. CDR3 amino acids: CASSVSGGSSYEQYF. In DNA, the CDR3 is TGTGCCAGCAGTGTCTCGGGGGGGTCCTCCTACGAGCAGTACTTC.

This clone was observed a single time. V gene TRBV6-6 combines with J gene TRBJ2-7; D gene uncertain. In germline, CDR1 is MNHNY, CDR2 SVGAGI (reference sequence). This CDR3 region has 14 residues. Trimming took 0 bases from V and 3 from J, leaving 9 bases between them. Here the CDR3 DNA reads TGTGCCAGCAGTTACTCTCCAGCCCGCTACGAGCAGTACTTC. It yields the protein CASSYSPARYEQYF.